This T cell receptor (beta chain) stems from a study of PD-L1 blockade in urothelial cancer. Produced via immunoSEQ multiplex PCR; TCRdb's table is partial and in-frame only. The table shows some 76,000 clones, with approximately 88% occurring only once. CDR1 SGHRS and CDR2 YFSETQ come from the germline V gene. The ends were cut back, 7 bases at V and 0 bases at J, with 17 bases in the middle. This CDR3 is built from 15 residues. This sequence was found in a man between 60 and 75 years old with urothelial cancer. Specimen: PBMCs, collected around atezolizumab (anti-PD-L1) treatment. This chain joins TRBV5-1 and TRBJ2-7; tentative D call: TRBD2 (7 bases). CDR3 in amino acids: CASGRGSSFSYEQYF. The DNA of the CDR3 is TGCGCCAGCGGGAGGGGGTCGTCCTTCTCCTACGAGCAGTACTTC.